This T cell receptor beta chain emerged from a study of control samples from healthy donors and cancer patients. Method: immunoSEQ multiplex PCR; TCRdb's copy keeps in-frame clones and lacks some. The sample gives about 150,000 clones, 90% to 95% of which show up once; approximately 5.7% is in the top ten. This CDR3 has 15 residues. The germline V gene encodes CDR1 MNHEY and CDR2 SMNVEV (reference sequence). Trimming removed 5 bases from V and 4 bases from J; junction bases left unmatched: 8. The material sequenced was blood. The V gene is TRBV27, the J gene TRBJ1-2, with 9 bases lining up with TRBD1. The clonotype comes from a man in his forties or fifties in good health. CDR3 nucleotides: TGTGCCAGCAGTCCGATGGACAGGGGCCTCTATGGCTACACCTTC. It codes for CASSPMDRGLYGYTF.